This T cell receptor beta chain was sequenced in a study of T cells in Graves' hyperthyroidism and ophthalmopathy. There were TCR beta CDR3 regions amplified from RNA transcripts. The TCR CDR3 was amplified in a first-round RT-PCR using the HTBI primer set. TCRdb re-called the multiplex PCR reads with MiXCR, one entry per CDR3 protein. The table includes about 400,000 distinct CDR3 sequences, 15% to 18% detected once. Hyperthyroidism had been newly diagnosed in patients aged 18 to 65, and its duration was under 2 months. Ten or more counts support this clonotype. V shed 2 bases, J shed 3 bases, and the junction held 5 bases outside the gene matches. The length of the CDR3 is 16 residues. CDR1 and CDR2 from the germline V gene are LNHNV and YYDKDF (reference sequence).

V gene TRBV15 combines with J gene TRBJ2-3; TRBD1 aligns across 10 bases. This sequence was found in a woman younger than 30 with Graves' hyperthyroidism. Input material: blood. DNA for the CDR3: TGTGCCACCAGCAGACCACCGGGACAGGGGACAGATACGCAGTATTTT. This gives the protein CATSRPPGQGTDTQYF.